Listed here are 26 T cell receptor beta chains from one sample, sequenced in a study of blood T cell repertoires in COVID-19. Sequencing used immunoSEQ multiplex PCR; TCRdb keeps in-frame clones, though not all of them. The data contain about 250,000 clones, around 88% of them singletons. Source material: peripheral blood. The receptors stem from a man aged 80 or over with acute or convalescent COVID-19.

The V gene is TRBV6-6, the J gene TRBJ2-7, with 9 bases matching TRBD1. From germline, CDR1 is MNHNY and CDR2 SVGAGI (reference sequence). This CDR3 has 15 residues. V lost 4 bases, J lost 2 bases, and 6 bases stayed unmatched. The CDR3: CASSFSGQGTYEQYF. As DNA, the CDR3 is TGTGCCAGCAGTTTTTCCGGACAGGGGACCTACGAGCAGTACTTC.

Here the CDR3 DNA reads TGCGCCAGCAGCTTCGAGTACAGCTCCTACAATGAGCAGTTCTTC. Translating gives CASSFEYSSYNEQFF. The V and J genes are TRBV5-1 and TRBJ2-1; unclear D gene. The CDR3 extends over 15 amino acids. Germline-derived CDR1 and CDR2 are SGHRS and YFSETQ. Between the trimmed V and J ends, which lost 2 bases and 0 bases, there was a span of 9 bases.

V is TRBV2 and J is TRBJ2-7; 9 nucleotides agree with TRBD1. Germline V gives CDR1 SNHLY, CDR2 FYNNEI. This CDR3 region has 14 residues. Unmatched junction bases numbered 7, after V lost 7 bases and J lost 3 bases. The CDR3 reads CASIRDRVGYEQYF. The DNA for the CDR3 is TGTGCCAGCATTAGGGACAGGGTAGGCTACGAGCAGTACTTC. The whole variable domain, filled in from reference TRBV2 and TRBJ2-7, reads EPEVTQTPSHQVTQMGQEVILRCVPISNHLYFYWYRQILGQKVEFLVSFYNNEISEKSEIFDDQFSVERPDGSNFTLKIRSTKLEDSAMYFCASIRDRVGYEQYFGPGTRLTVT.

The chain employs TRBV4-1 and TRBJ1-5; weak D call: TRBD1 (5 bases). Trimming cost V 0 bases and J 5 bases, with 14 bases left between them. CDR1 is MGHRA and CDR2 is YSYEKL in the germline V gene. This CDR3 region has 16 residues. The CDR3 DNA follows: TGCGCCAGCAGCCAAGATATAGGGGTGAGGTATCAGCCCCAGCATTTT. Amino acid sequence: CASSQDIGVRYQPQHF.

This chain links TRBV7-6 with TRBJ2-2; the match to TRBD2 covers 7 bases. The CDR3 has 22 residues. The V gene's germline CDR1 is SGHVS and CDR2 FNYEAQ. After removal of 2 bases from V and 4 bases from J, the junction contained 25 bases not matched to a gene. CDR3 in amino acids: CASSLSSEVFGGRRVSTGELFF. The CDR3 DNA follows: TGTGCCAGCAGCTTATCTAGCGAGGTCTTTGGCGGGAGAAGGGTGAGCACCGGGGAGCTGTTTTTT.

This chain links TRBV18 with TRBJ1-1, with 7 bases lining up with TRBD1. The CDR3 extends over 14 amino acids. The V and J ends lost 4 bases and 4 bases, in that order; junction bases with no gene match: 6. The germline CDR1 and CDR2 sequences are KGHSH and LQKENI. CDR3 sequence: CASSLDRESTEAFF. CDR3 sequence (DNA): TGTGCCAGCTCACTCGACAGGGAGAGCACTGAAGCTTTCTTT.

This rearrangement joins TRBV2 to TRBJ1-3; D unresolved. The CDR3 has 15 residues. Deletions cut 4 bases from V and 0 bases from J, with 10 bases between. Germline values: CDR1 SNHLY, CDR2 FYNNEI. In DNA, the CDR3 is TGTGCCAGCAGTGCGATGGGGAGCTCTGGAAACACCATATATTTT. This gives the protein CASSAMGSSGNTIYF. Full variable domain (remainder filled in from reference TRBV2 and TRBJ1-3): EPEVTQTPSHQVTQMGQEVILRCVPISNHLYFYWYRQILGQKVEFLVSFYNNEISEKSEIFDDQFSVERPDGSNFTLKIRSTKLEDSAMYFCASSAMGSSGNTIYFGEGSWLTVV.

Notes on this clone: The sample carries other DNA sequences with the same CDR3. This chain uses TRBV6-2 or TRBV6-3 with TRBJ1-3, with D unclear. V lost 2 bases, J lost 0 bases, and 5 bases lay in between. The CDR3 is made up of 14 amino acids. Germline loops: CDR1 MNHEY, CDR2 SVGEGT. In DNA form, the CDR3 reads TGTGCCAGCAGTTACGGGAGCTCTGGAAACACCATATATTTT. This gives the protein CASSYGSSGNTIYF.

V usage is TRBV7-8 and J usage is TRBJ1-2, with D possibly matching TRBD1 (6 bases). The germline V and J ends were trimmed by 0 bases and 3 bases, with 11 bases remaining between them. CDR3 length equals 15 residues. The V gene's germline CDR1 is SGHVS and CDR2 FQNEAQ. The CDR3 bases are TGTGCCAGCAGCTTAGCGGGGGCGACTTACTATGGCTACACCTTC. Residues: CASSLAGATYYGYTF.

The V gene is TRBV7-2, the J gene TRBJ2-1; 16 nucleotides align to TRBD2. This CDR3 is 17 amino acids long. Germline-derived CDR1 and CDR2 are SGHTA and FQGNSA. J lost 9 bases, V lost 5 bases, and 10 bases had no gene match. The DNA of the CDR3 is TGTGCCAGCAGCAGCCAGGGGGGACTAGCGGGAGGGACTGAGCAGTTCTTC. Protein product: CASSSQGGLAGGTEQFF.

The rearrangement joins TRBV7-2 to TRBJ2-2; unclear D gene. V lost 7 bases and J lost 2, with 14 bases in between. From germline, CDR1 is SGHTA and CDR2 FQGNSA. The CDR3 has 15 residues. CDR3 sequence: CASTRSPTNTGELFF. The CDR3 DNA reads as TGTGCCAGCACCCGAAGCCCGACTAACACCGGGGAGCTGTTTTTT.

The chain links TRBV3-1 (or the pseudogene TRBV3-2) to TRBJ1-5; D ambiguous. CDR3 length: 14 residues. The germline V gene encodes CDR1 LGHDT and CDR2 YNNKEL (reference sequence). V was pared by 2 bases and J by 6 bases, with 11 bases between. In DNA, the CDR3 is TGTGCCAGCAGCCAACGACATGCGGGTCAGCCCCAGCATTTT. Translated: CASSQRHAGQPQHF.

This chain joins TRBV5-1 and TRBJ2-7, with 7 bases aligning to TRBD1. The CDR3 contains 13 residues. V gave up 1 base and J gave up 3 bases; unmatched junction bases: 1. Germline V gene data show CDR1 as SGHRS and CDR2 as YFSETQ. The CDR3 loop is CASSLNRGYEQYF. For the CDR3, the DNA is TGCGCCAGCAGCTTGAACAGGGGCTACGAGCAGTACTTC.

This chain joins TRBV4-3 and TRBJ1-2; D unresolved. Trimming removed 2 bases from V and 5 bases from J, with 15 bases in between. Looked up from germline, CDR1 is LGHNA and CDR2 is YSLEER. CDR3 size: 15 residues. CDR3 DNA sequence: TGCGCCAGCAGCCAAACGTTAAAGAGGAGTTATGGCTACACCTTC. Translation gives CASSQTLKRSYGYTF.

CDR3 region: CASSLGSARTPGNYEQYF. The CDR3 DNA sequence: TGTGCCAGCAGTCTAGGATCGGCGAGGACCCCAGGGAACTACGAGCAGTACTTC. This chain links TRBV6-2 or TRBV6-3 with TRBJ2-7, with TRBD1 as a possible D gene (5 bases). The CDR3 has 18 amino acids. Germline CDR1 is MNHEY and CDR2 is SVGEGT. The germline V and J ends were trimmed by 5 bases and 3 bases, with 26 bases remaining between them.

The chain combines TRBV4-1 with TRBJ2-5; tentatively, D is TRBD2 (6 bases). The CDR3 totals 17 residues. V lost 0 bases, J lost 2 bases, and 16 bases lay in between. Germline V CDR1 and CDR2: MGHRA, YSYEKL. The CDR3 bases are TGCGCCAGCAGCCAAGAGGGGGGAGTAGTGGGGCAAGAGACCCAGTACTTC. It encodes CASSQEGGVVGQETQYF.

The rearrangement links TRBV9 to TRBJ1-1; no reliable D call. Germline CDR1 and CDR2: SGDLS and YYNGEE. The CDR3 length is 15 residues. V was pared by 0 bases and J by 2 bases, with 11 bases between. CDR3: CASSVAGQLNTEAFF. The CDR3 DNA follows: TGTGCCAGCAGCGTAGCTGGGCAGTTAAACACTGAAGCTTTCTTT.

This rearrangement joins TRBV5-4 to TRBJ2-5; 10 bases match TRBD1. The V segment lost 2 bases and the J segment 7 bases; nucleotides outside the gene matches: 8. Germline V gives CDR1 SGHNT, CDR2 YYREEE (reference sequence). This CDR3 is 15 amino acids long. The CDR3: CASSFGAGTGATQYF. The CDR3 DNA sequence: TGTGCCAGCAGCTTTGGGGCCGGGACAGGGGCGACCCAGTACTTC.

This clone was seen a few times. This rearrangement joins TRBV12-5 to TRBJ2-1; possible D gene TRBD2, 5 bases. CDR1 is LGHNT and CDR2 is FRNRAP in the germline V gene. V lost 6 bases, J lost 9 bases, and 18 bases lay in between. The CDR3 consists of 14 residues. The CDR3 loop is CASGLSGGPSEQFF. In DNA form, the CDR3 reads TGTGCTAGTGGCCTCAGCGGAGGCCCCAGTGAGCAGTTCTTC.

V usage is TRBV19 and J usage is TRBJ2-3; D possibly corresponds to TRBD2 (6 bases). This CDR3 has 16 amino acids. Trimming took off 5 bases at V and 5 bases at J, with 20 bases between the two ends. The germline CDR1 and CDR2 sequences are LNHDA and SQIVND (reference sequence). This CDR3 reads CASSATGGRSGDTQYF. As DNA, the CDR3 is TGTGCCAGTAGTGCGACCGGAGGGCGGAGTGGAGATACGCAGTATTTT.

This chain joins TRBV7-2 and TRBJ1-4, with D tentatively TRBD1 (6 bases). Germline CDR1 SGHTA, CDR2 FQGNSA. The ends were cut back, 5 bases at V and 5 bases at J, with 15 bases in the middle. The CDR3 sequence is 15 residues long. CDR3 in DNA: TGTGCCAGCAGCCGGAACCCCGGGACAAATGAAAAACTGTTTTTT. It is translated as CASSRNPGTNEKLFF.

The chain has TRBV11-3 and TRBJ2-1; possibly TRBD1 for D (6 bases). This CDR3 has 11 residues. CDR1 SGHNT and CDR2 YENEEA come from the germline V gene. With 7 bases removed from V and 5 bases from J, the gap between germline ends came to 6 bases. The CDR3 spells CASKGDNEQFF. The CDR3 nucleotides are TGTGCCAGCAAGGGGGACAATGAGCAGTTCTTC.

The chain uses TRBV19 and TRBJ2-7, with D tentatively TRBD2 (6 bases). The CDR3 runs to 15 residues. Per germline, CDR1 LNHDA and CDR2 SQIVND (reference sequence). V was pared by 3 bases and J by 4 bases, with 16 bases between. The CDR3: CASSILWGDQYEQYF. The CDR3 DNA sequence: TGTGCCAGTAGTATTCTTTGGGGGGACCAGTACGAGCAGTACTTC.

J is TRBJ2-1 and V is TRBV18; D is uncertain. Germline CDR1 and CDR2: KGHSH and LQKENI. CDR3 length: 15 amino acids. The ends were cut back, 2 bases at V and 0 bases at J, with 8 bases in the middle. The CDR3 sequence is CASSPRFSSYNEQFF. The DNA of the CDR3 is TGTGCCAGCTCACCAAGATTTAGCTCCTACAATGAGCAGTTCTTC. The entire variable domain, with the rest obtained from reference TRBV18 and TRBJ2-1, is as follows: NAGVMQNPRHLVRRRGQEARLRCSPMKGHSHVYWYRQLPEEGLKFMVYLQKENIIDESGMPKERFSAEFPKEGPSILRIQQVVRGDSAAYFCASSPRFSSYNEQFFGPGTRLTVL.

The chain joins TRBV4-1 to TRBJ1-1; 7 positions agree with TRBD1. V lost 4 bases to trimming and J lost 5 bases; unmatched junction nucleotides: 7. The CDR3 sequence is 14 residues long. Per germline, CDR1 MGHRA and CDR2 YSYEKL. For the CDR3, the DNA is TGCGCCAGCAGCCTGCGACAGGGCGGAACTGAAGCTTTCTTT. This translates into CASSLRQGGTEAFF.

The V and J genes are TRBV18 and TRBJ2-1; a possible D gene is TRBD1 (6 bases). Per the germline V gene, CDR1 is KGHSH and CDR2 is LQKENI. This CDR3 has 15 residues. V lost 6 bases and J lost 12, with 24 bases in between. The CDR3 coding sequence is TGTGCCAGCTCGCGAGCTTCAGGGGAACCGGGCGGGCAGTTCTTC. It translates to CASSRASGEPGGQFF.